This T cell receptor beta chain was obtained from a study of blood T cells in healthy people across ages. Regarding the study as a whole: Older age went with lower TCR beta diversity per million T cells, in a roughly linear way. Versus aged donors, long-lived donors had higher diversity and more naive CD4+ cells.

A J-beta primer mix and a sample-barcoded 5' primer were used in a second PCR of about 6 to 12 cycles. One entry per CDR3 protein, called by TCRdb with MiXCR from the 5' RACE reads. Of some 1.7 million distinct CDR3 sequences listed, 28% were seen once; the top ten hold 7.7%. All donors came from Russia, were Caucasian and healthy, and spanned ages about 6 to 90. This clonotype was seen at least ten times. Its matching antigen is unknown. Trimming cost V 0 bases and J 0 bases, with 9 bases left between them. The CDR3 loop spans 14 amino acids. Germline V gene data show CDR1 as DFQATT and CDR2 as SNEGSKA (reference sequence).

The sample comprised blood. J is TRBJ2-7 and V is TRBV20-1; D perhaps matches TRBD1 (6 bases). This receptor was identified in a woman aged 25 to 39 in good health. CDR3 sequence reads: CSARDLDSSYEQYF. Written as DNA, the CDR3 is TGCAGTGCTAGAGACCTGGACAGCTCCTACGAGCAGTACTTC.